The 22 T cell receptor beta chains reported below all come from one sample, sequenced in a study of regulatory T cells in long-lasting Graves disease. Stated time point: persistent/refractory GD, antithyroid drugs over 5 years with positive TRAb. Extracted RNA from PBMCs served as the source of the TCR library. Arm-PCR of CDR3 regions and iRepertoire HTBI primers were the basis on which TCR beta libraries were built. TCRdb used MiXCR to reprocess the multiplex PCR reads, holding one entry per CDR3 protein. This sample has around 450,000 distinct CDR3 sequences; approximately 21% occur once, and the top ten carry 6.5% to 9%. The material was peripheral blood mononuclear cells (PBMCs), obtained when the disease was refractory, from a patient treated with antithyroid drugs. The receptors stem from a female donor with Graves disease.

Concerning this clonotype itself: It may be a read error: a sequence one base away is much more abundant. The CDR3 protein is CATVRSGSPSYEQYF. In nucleotides, the CDR3 is TGTGCCACCGTACGTTCAGGGTCCCCTTCCTACGAGCAGTACTTC. The chain uses TRBV24-1 and TRBJ2-7, with a tentative D call TRBD1 (5 bases). CDR3 size: 15 residues. The germline V and J ends were trimmed by 9 bases and 1 base, with 18 bases remaining between them. The germline V gene encodes CDR1 KGHDR and CDR2 SFDVKD.

A remark on this clonotype: A single base separates this from a much larger clone, so it may be a read error. V and J are TRBV7-2 and TRBJ2-7, with 9 bases aligning to TRBD2. Germline V gene lookup returns CDR1 SGHTA and CDR2 FQGNSA. CDR3 size: 16 residues. V was clipped by 1 base and J by 2 bases; unmatched bases: 6. Here the CDR3 reads CASSLGPSGNPYEQYF. The CDR3 nucleotides read TGTGCCAGCAGCTTAGGCCCTAGCGGGAACCCCTACGAGCAGTACTTC.

The chain links TRBV9 to TRBJ2-3; D unclear. Per the germline V gene, CDR1 is SGDLS and CDR2 is YYNGEE. The CDR3 length is 14 residues. Trimming took off 0 bases at V and 5 bases at J, with 10 bases between the two ends. Written as DNA, the CDR3 is TGTGCCAGCAGCGTAGCGAGTCCAGGAGATACGCAGTATTTT. It specifies CASSVASPGDTQYF.

The table lists this clonotype with many counts. The gene calls are TRBV28 and TRBJ1-6; D is undetermined. The CDR3 spans 14 residues. Trimming removed 6 bases at V and 7 bases at J, with 13 bases between. Germline V CDR1 and CDR2: MDHEN, SYDVKM. The CDR3 nucleotides are TGTGCCAGCAGCTCCCCGACGGAAAATTCACCCCTCCACTTT. This translates into CASSSPTENSPLHF.

This clonotype was counted at least ten times. The V call is TRBV6-1, the J call TRBJ2-7; TRBD2 matches at 8 bases. CDR1 and CDR2 (germline): MNHNS, SASEGT. The CDR3 is made up of 13 amino acids. The junction had 6 bases not matched to a gene; V was cut back by 6 bases and J by 5 bases. CDR3 loop: CASSPGGANEQYF. The CDR3 DNA reads as TGTGCCAGCAGCCCCGGGGGGGCGAACGAGCAGTACTTC.

The chain joins TRBV5-1 to TRBJ1-2, with TRBD1 as a possible D gene (5 bases). The CDR3 loop spans 15 amino acids. The germline gives CDR1 SGHRS, CDR2 YFSETQ. V lost 5 bases and J 2 bases, leaving 16 bases between the germline ends. The CDR3 protein is CASREGGRENYGYTF. CDR3 nucleotide sequence: TGCGCCAGCAGGGAGGGAGGCAGGGAGAACTATGGCTACACCTTC.

This clonotype was observed many times. The chain recombines TRBV28 with TRBJ2-4, with 10 bases lining up with TRBD1. CDR3 length equals 15 residues. Trimming removed 6 bases from V and 7 bases from J; junction bases left unmatched: 9. Germline CDR1 reads MDHEN; CDR2 reads SYDVKM. Here the CDR3 reads CASSRGTGVRNIQYF. In nucleotides, the CDR3 is TGTGCCAGCAGCCGCGGGACAGGGGTGAGGAACATTCAGTACTTC.

This clonotype was recorded at least ten times. This sequence joins TRBV28 and TRBJ2-7, with 10 bases that match TRBD1. This CDR3 has 15 residues. V dropped 5 bases and J dropped 6; count of bases not matched to a gene: 10. Germline values: CDR1 MDHEN, CDR2 SYDVKM. The CDR3: CASSLTGTGVSEQYF. For the CDR3, the DNA is TGTGCCAGCAGTCTGACCGGGACAGGGGTGAGCGAGCAGTACTTC.

This clonotype was seen at least ten times. The chain joins TRBV3-1 to TRBJ1-2; 8 bases are a match to TRBD1. The germline gives CDR1 LGHDT, CDR2 YNNKEL (reference sequence). The CDR3 has 13 residues. After removal of 2 bases from V and 7 bases from J, the junction contained 3 bases not matched to a gene. The CDR3 reads CASSQYGQGGYTF. In DNA form, the CDR3 reads TGTGCCAGCAGCCAATACGGACAGGGTGGCTACACCTTC.

As concerns this clonotype: This may come from a read error, since a much larger clone is one base off. As the CDR3 is not closed by the conserved phenylalanine or tryptophan, this likely results from a read error. V gene TRBV20-1 combines with J gene TRBJ2-5; 13 positions agree with TRBD2. Germline trimming cut 3 bases from V and 0 bases from J; bases unmatched to any gene: 7. CDR1 and CDR2 (germline): DFQATT, SNEGSKA (reference sequence). This CDR3 has 17 amino acids. The DNA of the CDR3 is TGCAGTGCTAGCCGACTAGCGGGGGGCCTGTACCAAGAGACCCAGTACCTC. Amino acids: CSASRLAGGLYQETQYL.

The chain recombines TRBV6-5 with TRBJ2-7, with a possible D match to TRBD2 (7 bases). The V and J ends lost 4 bases and 2 bases respectively, with 12 bases between them. CDR1 MNHEY and CDR2 SVGAGI come from the germline V gene. This CDR3 has 14 amino acids. CDR3 sequence (DNA): TGTGCCAGCAGTTTGCGGGGGCCCCCCTACGAGCAGTACTTC. This translates into CASSLRGPPYEQYF.

This clonotype appeared many times. CDR3 in amino acids: CSVEVRGAFGEQYF. The DNA of the CDR3 is TGCAGCGTTGAAGTAAGGGGGGCGTTTGGCGAGCAGTACTTC. The V call is TRBV29-1, the J call TRBJ2-7; D possibly uses TRBD1 or TRBD2 (6 bases each). The germline V and J ends were trimmed by 1 base and 6 bases, with 16 bases remaining between them. CDR3 size: 14 residues. Germline V gene data show CDR1 as SQVTM and CDR2 as ANQGSEA.

This clonotype was seen only once. The J gene is TRBJ2-1, the V gene TRBV28; 7 nucleotides line up with TRBD1. This CDR3 is 14 amino acids long. Germline V gives CDR1 MDHEN, CDR2 SYDVKM. V lost 4 bases to trimming and J lost 4 bases; unmatched junction nucleotides: 4. CDR3 coding DNA: TGTGCCAGCAGTTCGGACAGGTTATACAATGAGCAGTTCTTC. Translated, it gives CASSSDRLYNEQFF.

This clonotype was picked up many times. J is TRBJ1-5 and V is TRBV24-1; 7 bases map to TRBD1. With 0 bases clipped from V and 5 bases from J, the junction kept 3 bases outside the gene matches. CDR3 size: 15 residues. Germline CDR1 KGHDR, CDR2 SFDVKD. DNA for the CDR3: TGTGCCACCAGTGATTTGGACAGGGAATATCAGCCCCAGCATTTT. Its translation is CATSDLDREYQPQHF.

This clonotype was recorded at least ten times. The rearrangement uses TRBV11-2 and TRBJ2-5, with D maybe TRBD2 (6 bases). The CDR3 consists of 12 residues. Germline CDR1 reads SGHAT; CDR2 reads FQNNGV. The V and J ends lost 5 bases and 2 bases respectively, with 6 bases between them. CDR3 nucleotides: TGTGCCAGCAGCGCGGGACAAGAGACCCAGTACTTC. It encodes CASSAGQETQYF.

In its sample, this clonotype was seen a few times. The chain joins TRBV3-1 to TRBJ1-1; no clear D. V shed 0 bases and J shed 1 base, with 9 bases lying between them. The CDR3 covers 15 residues. Germline CDR1 LGHDT, CDR2 YNNKEL (reference sequence). In DNA form, the CDR3 reads TGTGCCAGCAGCCAAGATGGACTCTCGAACACTGAAGCTTTCTTT. It translates to CASSQDGLSNTEAFF. Variable domain in full (rest from reference TRBV3-1 and TRBJ1-1): DTAVSQTPKYLVTQMGNDKSIKCEQNLGHDTMYWYKQDSKKFLKIMFSYNNKELIINETVPNRFSPKSPDKAHLNLHINSLELGDSAVYFCASSQDGLSNTEAFFGQGTRLTVV.

In its sample, this clonotype was seen many times. The rearrangement links TRBV27 to TRBJ1-1; 9 positions match TRBD1. V was clipped by 6 bases and J by 7 bases; unmatched bases: 12. The germline V gene encodes CDR1 MNHEY and CDR2 SMNVEV (reference sequence). This CDR3 is built from 15 residues. The CDR3 coding sequence is TGTGCCAGCAGCCCCCAGCCGGGGACAGGGCTTGAAGCTTTCTTT. Amino acid sequence: CASSPQPGTGLEAFF.

This clonotype was picked up a small number of times. The rearrangement uses TRBV29-1 and TRBJ1-2; no clear D. Trimming left V 4 bases short and J 3 bases short, with 15 bases between. The length of the CDR3 is 14 residues. The germline CDR1 and CDR2 sequences are SQVTM and ANQGSEA. The CDR3 bases are TGCAGCGTTGCGGCCCCGGGGAGTGACTATGGCTACACCTTC. Translated: CSVAAPGSDYGYTF.

Many counts were recorded for this clonotype. The V and J genes are TRBV7-2 and TRBJ2-7; 10 bases align to TRBD1. Losses at the gene ends were 4 bases for V and 7 bases for J; bases not matched to a gene: 7. Germline CDR1 and CDR2: SGHTA and FQGNSA. The CDR3 contains 14 residues. CDR3 in DNA: TGTGCCAGCAGCTGGGACAGGGGAACTCGGGAGCAGTACTTC. It yields the protein CASSWDRGTREQYF.

Ten or more counts support this clonotype. The J gene is TRBJ2-5, the V gene TRBV18; no firm D call. CDR3 length: 14 residues. The ends were cut back, 6 bases at V and 0 bases at J, with 11 bases in the middle. In germline, CDR1 is KGHSH, CDR2 LQKENI. The CDR3 here is CASSLMSDQETQYF. CDR3 nucleotide sequence: TGTGCCAGCTCTCTCATGAGCGACCAAGAGACCCAGTACTTC.

The chain links TRBV28 to TRBJ2-6; 8 nucleotides line up with TRBD1. CDR1 is MDHEN, CDR2 SYDVKM, per germline. V lost 7 bases to trimming and J lost 0 bases; unmatched junction nucleotides: 11. The CDR3 is 18 amino acids. The CDR3 DNA sequence: TGTGCCAGCATCCCATCGACAGGGGCAAACTCTGGGGCCAACGTCCTGACTTTC. It translates to CASIPSTGANSGANVLTF.

The V gene is TRBV28, the J gene TRBJ2-3; the D is unclear. Germline V gene sequence: CDR1 MDHEN, CDR2 SYDVKM. The CDR3 is 15 amino acids. The V end was cut by 4 bases, the J end by 2 bases, with 13 bases between. The CDR3 spells CASSSTRQNTDTQYF. As DNA, the CDR3 is TGTGCCAGCAGTTCAACTCGGCAGAACACAGATACGCAGTATTTT.